These 23 T cell receptor beta chains originate from one sample sequenced in a study of blood T cell repertoires in COVID-19. Only in-frame clones appear in the TCRdb table, and some are missing; sequencing was by immunoSEQ multiplex PCR. Among about 130,000 clones listed, roughly four fifths were seen once. The sample consisted of peripheral blood. The receptor source for this set is a woman between 45 and 65 years old with acute or convalescent COVID-19.

The V call is TRBV11-2, the J call TRBJ2-2, with TRBD1 as a possible D gene (5 bases). V shed 5 bases and J shed 6 bases, with 10 bases lying between them. The CDR3 loop spans 13 amino acids. Germline V gene lookup returns CDR1 SGHAT and CDR2 FQNNGV. This CDR3 reads CASSNQGSGELFF. The CDR3 DNA is TGTGCCAGCAGCAACCAGGGATCCGGGGAGCTGTTTTTT.

The chain employs TRBV6-4 and TRBJ2-1; 7 nucleotides line up with TRBD1. This CDR3 has 14 amino acids. The germline gives CDR1 MRHNA, CDR2 SNTAGT. Trimming cost V 4 bases and J 8 bases; bases outside gene matches: 8. CDR3 DNA: TGTGCCAGCAGTGCTAGGGGGCTTAACGATGAGCAGTTCTTC. As protein: CASSARGLNDEQFF.

This rearrangement joins TRBV7-9 to TRBJ1-4; tentative D call: TRBD1 (6 bases). Per the germline V gene, CDR1 is SEHNR and CDR2 is FQNEAQ (reference sequence). There are 15 residues in the CDR3. Between the trimmed V and J ends, which lost 1 base and 7 bases, there was a span of 13 bases. The CDR3 region is CASSLEQGVGEKLFF. In DNA, the CDR3 is TGTGCCAGCAGCTTAGAACAGGGAGTTGGTGAAAAACTGTTTTTT.

The chain links TRBV5-8 to TRBJ1-1; D not resolved. The length of the CDR3 is 14 residues. The V and J ends lost 1 base and 4 bases respectively, with 11 bases between them. CDR1 is SGHTS and CDR2 is YDEGEE in the germline V gene. CDR3 region: CASSLMGQSTEAFF. The CDR3 DNA follows: TGTGCCAGCAGCTTGATGGGCCAGTCCACTGAAGCTTTCTTT.

The chain couples TRBV30 to TRBJ1-4; TRBD1 matches at 7 bases. Germline V gene lookup returns CDR1 GTSNPN and CDR2 SVGIG (reference sequence). The CDR3 has 17 amino acids. J was trimmed by 0 bases and V by 0 bases; bases with no gene match: 7. The CDR3 coding sequence is TGTGCCTGGAGTGTACGGACAGGAACAACAACTAATGAAAAACTGTTTTTT. Translated: CAWSVRTGTTTNEKLFF.

The chain employs TRBV11-2 and TRBJ1-2; 9 positions match TRBD1. Germline lookup yields CDR1 SGHAT and CDR2 FQNNGV. The CDR3 consists of 14 residues. After removal of 1 base from V and 9 bases from J, the junction contained 6 bases not matched to a gene. CDR3 residues: CASSLAGQGLSYTF. The CDR3 DNA reads as TGTGCCAGCAGCTTAGCGGGACAGGGTCTGAGCTACACCTTC.

The gene calls are TRBV27 and TRBJ2-1, with D possibly TRBD2 on 5 matching bases. The CDR3 is 13 amino acids. The germline V and J ends were trimmed by 4 bases and 7 bases, with 11 bases remaining between them. The germline V gene has CDR1 MNHEY and CDR2 SMNVEV (reference sequence). The CDR3 is CASSSRTGNEQFF. The CDR3 DNA follows: TGTGCCAGCAGTTCCAGGACGGGAAATGAGCAGTTCTTC.

The chain links TRBV18 to TRBJ1-1; possible D gene TRBD1, 6 bases. Germline CDR1 is KGHSH and CDR2 is LQKENI. The CDR3 spans 15 residues. The ends were cut back, 6 bases at V and 1 base at J, with 15 bases in the middle. Here the CDR3 DNA reads TGTGCCAGCTCGCCGAAGCGACAGGAGAACACTGAAGCTTTCTTT. This translates into CASSPKRQENTEAFF. The full variable domain, with the rest looked up from reference TRBV18 and TRBJ1-1, is NAGVMQNPRHLVRRRGQEARLRCSPMKGHSHVYWYRQLPEEGLKFMVYLQKENIIDESGMPKERFSAEFPKEGPSILRIQQVVRGDSAAYFCASSPKRQENTEAFFGQGTRLTVV.

The chain combines TRBV9 with TRBJ2-3, with D possibly TRBD2 on 5 matching bases. V lost 0 bases, J lost 2 bases, and 10 bases lay in between. This CDR3 has 15 amino acids. Germline CDR1 is SGDLS and CDR2 is YYNGEE. CDR3 nucleotides: TGTGCCAGCAGCGTAGGTCTGGGAGCCACAGATACGCAGTATTTT. Translated, it gives CASSVGLGATDTQYF.

The table lists this clone with a few counts. The V gene is TRBV27, the J gene TRBJ2-1; TRBD2 matches at 9 bases. With V trimmed by 0 bases and J by 10 bases, 4 bases remained unmatched. Germline CDR1 MNHEY, CDR2 SMNVEV (reference sequence). The CDR3 is 14 residues long. The chain's CDR3 is CASSLSRTSAEQFF. The CDR3 DNA sequence: TGTGCCAGCAGTTTATCGAGGACTAGCGCGGAGCAGTTCTTC.

The CDR3 nucleotides are TGTGCCTGGAACAGAGGGTTCGGCACTGAAGCTTTCTTT. This translates into CAWNRGFGTEAFF. The chain has TRBV30 and TRBJ1-1; D not certain. V gave up 4 bases and J gave up 4 bases, with 13 bases separating them. CDR1 and CDR2 from the germline V gene are GTSNPN and SVGIG (reference sequence). This CDR3 has 13 residues. Supplemented by reference TRBV30 and TRBJ1-1, the full variable domain reads SQTIHQWPATLVQPVGSPLSLECTVEGTSNPNLYWYRQAAGRGLQLLFYSVGIGQISSEVPQNLSASRPQDRQFILSSKKLLLSDSGFYLCAWNRGFGTEAFFGQGTRLTVV.

The chain combines TRBV19 with TRBJ1-2, with D unresolved. The CDR3 spans 15 residues. The V and J ends lost 7 bases and 0 bases respectively, with 15 bases between them. The germline V gene encodes CDR1 LNHDA and CDR2 SQIVND (reference sequence). The CDR3 coding sequence is TGTGCCAGTACGGATTCGGGAACGGCTAACTATGGCTACACCTTC. This codes for CASTDSGTANYGYTF. Filled out from reference TRBV19 and TRBJ1-2, the complete variable domain reads DGGITQSPKYLFRKEGQNVTLSCEQNLNHDAMYWYRQDPGQGLRLIYYSQIVNDFQKGDIAEGYSVSREKKESFPLTVTSAQKNPTAFYLCASTDSGTANYGYTFGSGTRLTVV.

V and J are TRBV30 and TRBJ2-3; weak D call: TRBD2 (6 bases). CDR1 and CDR2 (germline): GTSNPN, SVGIG (reference sequence). The CDR3 runs 16 residues. V lost 5 bases and J lost 1, with 19 bases in between. CDR3 nucleotides: TGTGCCTGGGGTCGCGGCCCGGGGGTAGGCACAGATACGCAGTATTTT. Translation: CAWGRGPGVGTDTQYF.

The V call is TRBV11-2, the J call TRBJ1-1, with TRBD1 as a possible D gene (5 bases). This CDR3 is built from 14 residues. CDR1 and CDR2 (germline): SGHAT, FQNNGV. V lost 3 bases and J 1 base, leaving 9 bases between the germline ends. CDR3 nucleotide sequence: TGTGCCAGCAGCTTGAGGGGAGGGAACACTGAAGCTTTCTTT. It encodes CASSLRGGNTEAFF.

V and J are TRBV10-2 and TRBJ1-3; the D is unclear. The V and J ends lost 5 bases and 8 bases respectively, with 13 bases between them. Per the germline V gene, CDR1 is WSHSY and CDR2 is SAAADI. CDR3 length: 13 amino acids. The CDR3 sequence: CASSIQVFDTIYF. The CDR3 DNA follows: TGCGCCAGCAGTATACAAGTATTCGACACCATATATTTT.

The chain employs TRBV5-6 and TRBJ1-1; the match to TRBD1 covers 7 bases. Germline V gene sequence: CDR1 SGHDT, CDR2 YYEEEE. This CDR3 spans 14 amino acids. V lost 3 bases, J lost 2 bases, and 4 bases stayed unmatched. The CDR3 loop reads CASSSTGLNTEAFF. The CDR3 DNA is TGTGCCAGCAGCTCGACAGGGCTAAACACTGAAGCTTTCTTT.

The chain has TRBV6-5 and TRBJ1-3, with 7 bases lining up with TRBD1. The CDR3 spans 15 residues. The germline V gene encodes CDR1 MNHEY and CDR2 SVGAGI. With V trimmed by 8 bases and J by 0 bases, 7 bases remained unmatched. In nucleotides, the CDR3 is TGTGCCAGCTGGAAGGGACAGTCCTCTGGAAACACCATATATTTT. It specifies CASWKGQSSGNTIYF.

The chain carries TRBV5-1 and TRBJ2-7; 9 bases line up with TRBD1. Losses at the gene ends were 8 bases for V and 7 bases for J; bases not matched to a gene: 19. The CDR3 length is 16 residues. Per germline, CDR1 SGHRS and CDR2 YFSETQ. The CDR3 here is CASNRGDRALSGEQYF. The CDR3 DNA follows: TGCGCCAGTAACCGGGGGGACAGGGCCCTCTCGGGAGAGCAGTACTTC.

This chain joins TRBV5-4 and TRBJ2-1, with TRBD2 as a possible D gene (7 bases). Germline V lookup: CDR1 SGHNT, CDR2 YYREEE (reference sequence). The CDR3 covers 14 residues. V dropped 2 bases and J dropped 6 bases, with 12 bases sitting between them. CDR3 in amino acids: CASSLWGGRNEQFF. CDR3 DNA sequence: TGTGCCAGCAGCTTATGGGGGGGCCGCAATGAGCAGTTCTTC.

A few counts support this clone. The chain carries TRBV4-1 and TRBJ1-4; no definite D call. The CDR3 is 13 amino acids. Germline V gene lookup returns CDR1 MGHRA and CDR2 YSYEKL. The V end was cut by 0 bases, the J end by 10 bases, with 9 bases between. CDR3 region: CASSQDFPGKLFF. The CDR3 region has the DNA TGCGCCAGCAGCCAAGATTTCCCAGGAAAACTGTTTTTT.

The chain's CDR3 is CASSLPGQGHLGQYF. Here the CDR3 DNA reads TGTGCCAGCAGCCTACCGGGACAGGGCCACCTTGGGCAGTACTTC. The rearrangement links TRBV5-4 to TRBJ2-7; 9 bases align to TRBD1. CDR3 length equals 15 residues. The trim removed 4 bases at V and 9 bases at J, leaving 14 bases unmatched. Germline V gene sequence: CDR1 SGHNT, CDR2 YYREEE (reference sequence).

This sequence joins TRBV3-1 (or the pseudogene TRBV3-2) and TRBJ1-5, with 7 nucleotides matching TRBD1. Trimming removed 4 bases from V and 1 base from J; junction bases left unmatched: 1. The germline CDR1 and CDR2 sequences are LGHDT and YNNKEL (reference sequence). CDR3 length: 14 amino acids. CDR3 DNA sequence: TGTGCCAGCAGCCTACAGGGGAGCAATCAGCCCCAGCATTTT. It codes for CASSLQGSNQPQHF.

The chain is built from TRBV2 and TRBJ2-5; D call uncertain. V dropped 5 bases and J dropped 1 base, with 11 bases sitting between them. CDR3 length: 14 amino acids. Germline CDR1 and CDR2: SNHLY and FYNNEI. CDR3 protein: CASSLDQAQETQYF. The CDR3 nucleotides read TGTGCCAGCAGTTTAGACCAGGCCCAAGAGACCCAGTACTTC. The whole variable domain, filled in from reference TRBV2 and TRBJ2-5, reads EPEVTQTPSHQVTQMGQEVILRCVPISNHLYFYWYRQILGQKVEFLVSFYNNEISEKSEIFDDQFSVERPDGSNFTLKIRSTKLEDSAMYFCASSLDQAQETQYFGPGTRLLVL.